The rows below give T cell receptor beta chains drawn from one sample of a study of cytomegalovirus exposure and HLA in healthy donors. Clones were read by immunoSEQ multiplex PCR, and TCRdb kept only the in-frame ones, dropping some. The data contain over 120,000 clones, 70% to 90% of them singletons. The sequenced sample consisted of PBMCs. Receptor source: a woman between 25 and 40 years old in good health and CMV-seropositive. Each CDR3 is given with its conserved first and last residue. A D gene is named only where the DNA matches it firmly. The listing skips clone size in some rows; elsewhere it reads once, few, many or a size class.

TRBD2,TRBV5-4,TRBJ2-1,NA,CASSLLAGEGEQFF,TGTGCCAGCAGCTTACTAGCGGGAGAAGGTGAGCAGTTCTTC
NA,TRBV10-3,TRBJ2-7,NA,CAISMRAEFSYEQYF,TGTGCCATCAGCATGAGGGCGGAGTTTTCCTACGAGCAGTACTTC
TRBD1,TRBV5-6,TRBJ1-5,NA,CASSLLTGENQPQHF,TGTGCCAGCAGCTTGTTAACAGGGGAGAATCAGCCCCAGCATTTT
TRBD1,TRBV5-1,TRBJ1-5,NA,CASSLGTGVDNQPQHF,TGCGCCAGCAGCTTAGGGACAGGGGTTGACAATCAGCCCCAGCATTTT
TRBD2,TRBV7-8,TRBJ2-1,once,CASSFLSGSRNEQFF,TGTGCCAGCAGCTTTTTAAGCGGGAGTAGGAATGAGCAGTTCTTC
NA,TRBV5-1,TRBJ2-7,NA,CASSLGDNRDEQYF,TGCGCCAGCAGCTTGGGGGACAACAGGGACGAGCAGTACTTC
NA,TRBV28,TRBJ1-5,NA,CASWAGGVGNQPQHF,TGTGCCAGTTGGGCGGGGGGGGTAGGCAATCAGCCCCAGCATTTT
TRBD1,TRBV28,TRBJ1-5,NA,CASSFPTGTNQPQHF,TGTGCCAGCAGTTTTCCGACAGGGACCAATCAGCCCCAGCATTTT
NA,TRBV28,TRBJ2-7,NA,CASSSPRQANSYEQYF,TGTGCCAGCAGTTCCCCACGGCAGGCCAACTCCTACGAGCAGTACTTC
NA,TRBV6-5,TRBJ2-1,NA,CASSYTGNNEQFF,TGTGCCAGCAGTTATACAGGGAACAATGAGCAGTTCTTC
NA,TRBV9,TRBJ2-1,NA,CASSVAQNNEQFF,TGTGCCAGCAGCGTAGCTCAGAACAATGAGCAGTTCTTC
NA,TRBV19,TRBJ1-5,NA,CASSIDRKTDQPQHF,TGTGCCAGTAGTATCGACAGGAAAACGGATCAGCCCCAGCATTTT
NA,TRBV6-1,TRBJ1-3,NA,CASSEQRNLGTASGNTIYF,TGTGCCAGCAGTGAACAGAGGAATTTAGGGACTGCCTCTGGAAACACCATATATTTT
TRBD1,TRBV6-1,TRBJ2-5,NA,CASSEAGGVTGGQETQYF,TGTGCCAGCAGTGAAGCGGGCGGGGTGACAGGGGGCCAAGAGACCCAGTACTTC
TRBD2,TRBV2,TRBJ2-1,NA,CASTEGLAGGNEQFF,TGTGCCAGCACCGAGGGACTAGCGGGGGGGAATGAGCAGTTCTTC
TRBD1,TRBV6-6,TRBJ1-3,NA,CASTKQGAAGNTIYF,TGTGCCAGCACCAAACAGGGGGCCGCTGGAAACACCATATATTTT
NA,TRBV2,TRBJ2-7,NA,CASRVDTSAAYEQYF,TGTGCCAGCAGGGTGGACACAAGCGCCGCCTACGAGCAGTACTTC
NA,TRBV7-9,TRBJ2-1,NA,CASSLGNRPINEQFF,TGTGCCAGCAGCTTAGGGAACAGACCAATCAATGAGCAGTTCTTC
NA,TRBV4-1,TRBJ1-5,NA,CASSPKLPQDSNQPQHF,TGCGCCAGCAGCCCAAAACTACCACAGGATAGCAATCAGCCCCAGCATTTT
NA,TRBV21-1,TRBJ2-7,NA,CASSPRTGF,TGTGCCAGCAGCCCCCGGACAGGTTTC
TRBD2,TRBV2,TRBJ2-5,NA,CASSLMRRGGGETQYF,TGTGCCAGCAGTTTGATGCGGCGGGGGGGTGGAGAGACCCAGTACTTC
NA,TRBV6-5,TRBJ2-3,NA,CASSTRRGDTQYF,TGTGCCAGCAGTACCCGACGGGGGGATACGCAGTATTTT
TRBD2,TRBV27,TRBJ2-3,once,CASRARGGRARDTQYF,TGTGCCAGCAGGGCCCGGGGCGGGAGGGCCAGGGATACGCAGTATTTT
TRBD2,TRBV4-1,TRBJ2-1,NA,CASSISGVYNEQFF,TGCGCCAGCAGCATAAGCGGGGTATACAATGAGCAGTTCTTC
NA,TRBV7-8,TRBJ1-2,once,CASSLARDFGYTF,TGTGCCAGCAGCTTAGCGAGGGACTTTGGCTACACCTTC
TRBD1,TRBV5-8,TRBJ1-2,NA,CASSLVRNRGDLGYGYTF,TGTGCCAGCAGCTTGGTTAGAAACAGGGGCGACCTTGGCTATGGCTACACCTTC
NA,TRBV2,TRBJ1-5,NA,CASSGTFTAGQPQHF,TGTGCCAGCAGTGGCACCTTCACGGCAGGTCAGCCCCAGCATTTT
NA,TRBV2,TRBJ1-3,NA,CASTTGPSGNTIYF,TGTGCCAGTACAACAGGTCCCTCTGGAAACACCATATATTTT
NA,TRBV27,TRBJ2-1,NA,CASGPPGSEQFF,TGTGCCAGCGGCCCACCGGGGAGTGAGCAGTTCTTC
NA,TRBV14,TRBJ1-1,NA,CASSDGLEAFF,TGTGCCAGCAGCGATGGACTCGAAGCTTTCTTT
TRBD2,TRBV5-1,TRBJ2-7,NA,CASSVAPGLAGDEQYF,TGCGCCAGCAGCGTGGCCCCGGGACTAGCGGGAGACGAGCAGTACTTC
TRBD2,TRBV27,TRBJ2-1,NA,CASSLGSGGNYNEQFF,TGTGCCAGCAGTCTCGGTAGCGGGGGCAACTACAATGAGCAGTTCTTC
TRBD2,TRBV6-1,TRBJ2-5,NA,CASVGLAGGQETQYF,TGTGCCAGCGTTGGACTAGCGGGGGGCCAAGAGACCCAGTACTTC
NA,TRBV27,TRBJ2-6,NA,CASSELSGANVLTF,TGTGCCAGCAGCGAGCTCTCTGGGGCCAACGTCCTGACTTTC
TRBD1,TRBV13,TRBJ1-6,NA,CASSLVTGDSPLHF,TGTGCCAGCAGCTTAGTTACAGGGGATTCACCCCTCCACTTT
TRBD2,TRBV4-2,TRBJ2-5,NA,CASSRAGGRETQYF,TGTGCCAGCAGCCGGGCGGGGGGCCGGGAGACCCAGTACTTC
NA,TRBV29-1,TRBJ1-4,NA,CSVGGDSGKLFF,TGCAGCGTTGGAGGGGACTCCGGAAAACTGTTTTTT
NA,TRBV28,TRBJ2-7,NA,CASSSLYGVGDEQYF,TGTGCCAGCAGTTCACTATACGGGGTTGGCGACGAGCAGTACTTC
TRBD1,TRBV9,TRBJ2-7,NA,CASSPGDRTSYEQYF,TGTGCCAGCAGCCCAGGGGACAGGACATCCTACGAGCAGTACTTC
TRBD1,TRBV6-5,TRBJ2-1,NA,CASSLGQGLYNEQFF,TGTGCCAGCAGTCTGGGACAGGGCCTCTACAATGAGCAGTTCTTC
NA,TRBV7-2,TRBJ2-3,NA,CASSLVPGADTQYF,TGTGCCAGCAGCTTAGTGCCAGGCGCAGATACGCAGTATTTT
NA,TRBV19,TRBJ1-2,NA,CASSSTVINYGYTF,TGTGCCAGTAGTAGCACGGTGATTAACTATGGCTACACCTTC
NA,TRBV6-5,TRBJ1-2,NA,CASSYGQGPLYGYTF,TGTGCCAGCAGTTACGGGCAGGGGCCCCTGTATGGCTACACCTTC
TRBD1,TRBV2,TRBJ2-1,NA,CASSEAGDRTNYNEQFF,TGTGCCAGCAGTGAAGCGGGGGACAGGACCAACTACAATGAGCAGTTCTTC
NA,TRBV9,TRBJ2-2,NA,CASSVAGSGELFF,TGTGCCAGCAGCGTAGCGGGGTCCGGGGAGCTGTTTTTT
NA,TRBV7-9,TRBJ1-2,NA,CASSLRRERGYGYTF,TGTGCCAGCAGCTTACGGAGGGAGAGAGGCTATGGCTACACCTTC
NA,TRBV2,TRBJ2-7,NA,CASVRRGPLYEQYF,TGTGCCAGCGTCCGTAGAGGTCCCCTCTACGAGCAGTACTTC
TRBD2,TRBV28,TRBJ2-7,NA,CASHNALAGGLREQYF,TGTGCCAGTCACAACGCCCTAGCGGGAGGGCTACGCGAGCAGTACTTC
TRBD1,TRBV9,TRBJ1-2,few,CASSVGSGGYGYTF,TGTGCCAGCAGCGTAGGTTCAGGGGGCTATGGCTACACCTTC